This entry is about one T cell receptor (beta chain). Antigen: not known. The sample comes from a study of PD-1 blockade in classical Hodgkin lymphoma. On the study more broadly: The nivolumab dose that patients received was 3 mg/kg, given intravenously every 2 weeks.

Every patient experienced relapse after autologous stem cell transplantation, and brentuximab vedotin exposure varied. The CDR3 consists of 15 residues. In germline, CDR1 is LNHNV, CDR2 YYDKDF (reference sequence). V lost 3 bases and J 4 bases, leaving 13 bases between the germline ends. Data came from immunoSEQ multiplex PCR; TCRdb stores just in-frame clones and leaves some out. The data contain tens of thousands of clones, roughly nine tenths of them singletons. Points from the study as a whole: Sources of repertoire differences remain undefined, possibly disease activity or prior therapy.

This chain connects TRBV15 to TRBJ1-3, with D possibly matching TRBD1 (6 bases). The sequence was collected from a human donor with classical Hodgkin lymphoma. Material: peripheral blood mononuclear cells (PBMCs), obtained at baseline. The CDR3 is CATSSEGGAGNTIYF. CDR3 bases: TGTGCCACCAGCAGTGAGGGGGGCGCGGGAAACACCATATATTTT. Full variable domain (missing parts from reference TRBV15 and TRBJ1-3): DAMVIQNPRYQVTQFGKPVTLSCSQTLNHNVMYWYQQKSSQAPKLLFHYYDKDFNNEADTPDNFQSRRPNTSFCFLDIRSPGLGDTAMYLCATSSEGGAGNTIYFGEGSWLTVV.